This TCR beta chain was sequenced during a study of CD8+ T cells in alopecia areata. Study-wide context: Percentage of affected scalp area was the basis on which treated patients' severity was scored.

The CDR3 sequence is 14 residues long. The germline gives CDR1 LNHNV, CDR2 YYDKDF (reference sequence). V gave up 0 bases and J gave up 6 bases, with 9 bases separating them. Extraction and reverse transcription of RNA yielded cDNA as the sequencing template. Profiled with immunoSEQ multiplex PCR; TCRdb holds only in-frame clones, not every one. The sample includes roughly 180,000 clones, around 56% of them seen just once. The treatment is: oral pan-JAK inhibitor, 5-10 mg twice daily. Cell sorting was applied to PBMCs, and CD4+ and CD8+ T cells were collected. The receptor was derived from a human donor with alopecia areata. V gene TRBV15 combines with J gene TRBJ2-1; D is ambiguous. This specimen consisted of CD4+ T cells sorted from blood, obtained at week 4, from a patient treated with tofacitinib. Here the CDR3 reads CATSRDGSRNEQFF. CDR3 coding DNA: TGTGCCACCAGCAGAGACGGCAGCCGCAATGAGCAGTTCTTC. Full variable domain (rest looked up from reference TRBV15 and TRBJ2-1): DAMVIQNPRYQVTQFGKPVTLSCSQTLNHNVMYWYQQKSSQAPKLLFHYYDKDFNNEADTPDNFQSRRPNTSFCFLDIRSPGLGDTAMYLCATSRDGSRNEQFFGPGTRLTVL.